This TCR beta chain derives from a study of T cell repertoires in cytomegalovirus infection. Turning to the study itself: Public TCR beta signatures indicated both CMV infection and matching HLA type. Study-wide results and limits: CMV carriers with the relevant HLA were identified by cumulative public TCR beta family frequency. HLA-C-restricted, CMV-specific TCR beta clonotypes were dominant ex vivo.

CDR1 and CDR2 from the germline V gene are MDHEN and SYDVKM. Trimming pared 1 base from V and 1 base from J, leaving 4 bases between. The CDR3 runs to 13 residues. One entry per CDR3 protein, called by TCRdb with MiXCR from the reads. The sample shows fewer than 700,000 distinct CDR3 sequences, about 24% of them seen only once. There are many counts of this clonotype. What it binds is not known. The sequenced sample was CD8+ T cells from PBMCs. The chain employs TRBV28 and TRBJ1-1, with D unclear. This sequence originates from a human donor in good health (CMV status not recorded). Some clones in this sample may be carry-over from other donors' samples. Here the CDR3 reads CASSLYWNTEAFF. The DNA for the CDR3 is TGTGCCAGCAGTTTATACTGGAACACTGAAGCTTTCTTT.